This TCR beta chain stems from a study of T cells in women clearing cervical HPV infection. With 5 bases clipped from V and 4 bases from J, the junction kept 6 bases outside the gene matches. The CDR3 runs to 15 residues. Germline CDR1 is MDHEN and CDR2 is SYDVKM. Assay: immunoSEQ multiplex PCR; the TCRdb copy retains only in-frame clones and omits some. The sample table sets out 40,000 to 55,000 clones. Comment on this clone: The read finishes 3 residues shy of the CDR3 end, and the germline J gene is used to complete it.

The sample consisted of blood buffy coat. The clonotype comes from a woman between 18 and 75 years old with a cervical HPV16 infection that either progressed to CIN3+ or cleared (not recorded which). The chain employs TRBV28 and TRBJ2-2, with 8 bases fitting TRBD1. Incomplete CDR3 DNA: TGTGCCAGCAGTCGGACAGGGCGAGGCACCGGGGAG. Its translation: CASSRTGRGTGE. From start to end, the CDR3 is CASSRTGRGTGELFF.